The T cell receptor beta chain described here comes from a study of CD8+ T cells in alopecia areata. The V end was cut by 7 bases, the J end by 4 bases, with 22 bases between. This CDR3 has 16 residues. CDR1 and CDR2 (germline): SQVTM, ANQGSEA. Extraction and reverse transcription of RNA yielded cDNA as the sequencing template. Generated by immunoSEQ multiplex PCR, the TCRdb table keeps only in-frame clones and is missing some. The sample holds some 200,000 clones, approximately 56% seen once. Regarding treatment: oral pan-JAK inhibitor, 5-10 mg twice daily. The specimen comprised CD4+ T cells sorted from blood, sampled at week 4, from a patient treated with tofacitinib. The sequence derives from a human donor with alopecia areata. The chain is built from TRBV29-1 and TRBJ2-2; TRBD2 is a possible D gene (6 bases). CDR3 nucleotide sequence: TGCAGCGCCAACTCGGGATCGGGAGAAGTCACCGGGGAGCTGTTTTTT. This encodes CSANSGSGEVTGELFF.